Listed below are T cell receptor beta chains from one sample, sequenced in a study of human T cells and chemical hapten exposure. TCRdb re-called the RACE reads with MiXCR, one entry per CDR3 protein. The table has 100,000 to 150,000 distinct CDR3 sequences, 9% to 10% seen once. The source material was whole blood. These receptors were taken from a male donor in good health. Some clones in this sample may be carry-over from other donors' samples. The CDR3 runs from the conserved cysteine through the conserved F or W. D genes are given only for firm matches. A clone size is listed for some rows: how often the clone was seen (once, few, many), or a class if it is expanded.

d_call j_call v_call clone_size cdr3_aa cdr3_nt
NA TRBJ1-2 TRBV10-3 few CANAGTDSFYGYTF TGTGCCAACGCCGGGACGGACTCCTTCTATGGCTACACCTTC
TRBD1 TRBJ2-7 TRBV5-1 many CASSSGTGSSYEQYF TGCGCCAGCAGCTCCGGGACAGGGAGCTCCTACGAGCAGTACTTC
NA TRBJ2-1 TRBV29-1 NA CSVPWGDLPDEQFF TGCAGCGTCCCTTGGGGGGACCTCCCCGATGAGCAGTTCTTC
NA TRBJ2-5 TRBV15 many CATSRDLGSQETQYF TGTGCCACCAGCAGAGATCTGGGAAGCCAAGAGACCCAGTACTTC
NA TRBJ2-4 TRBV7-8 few CASSNSQNIQYF TGTGCCAGCAGCAATTCCCAAAACATTCAGTACTTC
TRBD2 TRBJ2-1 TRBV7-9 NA CASSLARLAGVAYNEQFF TGTGCCAGCAGCTTAGCGAGACTAGCGGGAGTAGCCTACAATGAGCAGTTCTTC
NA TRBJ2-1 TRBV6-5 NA CASSYSLLASNEQFF TGTGCCAGCAGTTACTCCCTACTAGCTTCCAATGAGCAGTTCTTC
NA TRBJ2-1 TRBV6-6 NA CASSHQGDFYNEQFF TGTGCCAGCAGCCACCAGGGAGACTTCTACAATGAGCAGTTCTTC
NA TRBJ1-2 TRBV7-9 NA CASSLAETSDGYTF TGTGCCAGCAGCTTAGCTGAAACATCCGATGGCTACACCTTC
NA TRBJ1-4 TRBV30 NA CAFSKAAATNEKLFF TGTGCCTTCTCTAAGGCGGCCGCAACTAATGAAAAACTGTTTTTT
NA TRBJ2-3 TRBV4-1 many CASSQERGAADTQYF TGCGCCAGCAGCCAAGAACGGGGGGCCGCAGATACGCAGTATTTT
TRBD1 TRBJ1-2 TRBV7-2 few CASSFDRDRGDYTF TGTGCCAGCAGCTTCGACCGGGACAGGGGGGACTACACCTTC
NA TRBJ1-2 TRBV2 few CASSTTNYGYTF TGTGCCAGCAGTACCACTAACTATGGCTACACCTTC
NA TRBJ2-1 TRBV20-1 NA CSARGTGGQNSYNEQFF TGCAGTGCTAGAGGAACCGGGGGACAGAACTCCTACAATGAGCAGTTCTTC
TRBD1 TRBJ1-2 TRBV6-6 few CASLLPGQRDGYTF TGTGCCAGCCTCCTCCCGGGACAGAGAGATGGCTACACCTTC
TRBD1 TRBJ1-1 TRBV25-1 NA CASIVDRGGTEAFF TGTGCCAGCATTGTGGACAGGGGCGGCACTGAAGCTTTCTTT
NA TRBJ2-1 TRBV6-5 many CASSPDDNEQFF TGTGCCAGCAGCCCGGACGACAATGAGCAGTTCTTC
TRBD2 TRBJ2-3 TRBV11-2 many CASSSKNVVAGKDTQYF TGTGCCAGCAGTTCTAAGAACGTGGTAGCGGGAAAGGATACGCAGTATTTT
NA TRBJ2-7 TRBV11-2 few CASRDSGLLHSFEQYF TGTGCCAGCAGGGATTCGGGACTCCTACATAGTTTCGAGCAGTACTTC
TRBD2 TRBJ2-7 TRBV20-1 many CSAGTSGSYEQYF TGCAGTGCGGGGACTAGCGGCTCCTACGAGCAGTACTTC
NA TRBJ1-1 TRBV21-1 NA CTSSSGGGISGGAEAFF TGTACCAGCAGCTCAGGGGGCGGTATATCGGGGGGTGCTGAAGCTTTCTTT
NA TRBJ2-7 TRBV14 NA CASSQEDLGAQYF TGTGCCAGCAGCCAAGAGGACCTCGGGGCGCAGTACTTC
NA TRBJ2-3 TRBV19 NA CASIRFSDTQYF TGTGCCAGTATCAGGTTTTCAGATACGCAGTATTTT
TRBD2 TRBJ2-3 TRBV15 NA CATSRDPRLAGHTDTQYF TGTGCCACCAGCAGAGACCCTAGACTAGCGGGACACACAGATACGCAGTATTTT
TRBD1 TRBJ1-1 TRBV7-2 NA CASSIGQGYTEAFF TGTGCCAGCAGCATAGGACAGGGGTACACTGAAGCTTTCTTT
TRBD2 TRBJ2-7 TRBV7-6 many CASSPTSGRIYEQYF TGTGCCAGCAGCCCGACTAGCGGGAGGATCTACGAGCAGTACTTC
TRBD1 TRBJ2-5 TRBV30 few CAWRDRGIGGETQYF TGTGCCTGGCGGGACAGGGGTATCGGGGGAGAGACCCAGTACTTC
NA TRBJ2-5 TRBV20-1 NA CSTRPPPGQHQETQYF TGCAGCACTCGCCCGCCACCTGGGCAGCACCAAGAGACCCAGTACTTC
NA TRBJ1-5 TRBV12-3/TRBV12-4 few CASTLGPYSNQPQHF TGTGCCAGCACCTTGGGGCCATATAGCAATCAGCCCCAGCATTTT
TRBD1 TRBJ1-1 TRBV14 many CASSRRTGMNTEAFF TGTGCCAGCAGCCGCCGGACAGGGATGAACACTGAAGCTTTCTTT
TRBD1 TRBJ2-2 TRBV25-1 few CASSVTGTGSLGVGTGELFF TGTGCCAGCAGTGTAACCGGGACAGGGAGTTTGGGGGTCGGCACCGGGGAGCTGTTTTTT
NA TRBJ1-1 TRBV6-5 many CASSYSTSQEEAFF TGTGCCAGCAGTTACTCGACGTCACAGGAGGAAGCTTTCTTT
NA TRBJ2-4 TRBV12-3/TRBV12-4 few CASSLGGLAKNIQYF TGTGCCAGCAGTTTGGGGGGTTTAGCCAAAAACATTCAGTACTTC
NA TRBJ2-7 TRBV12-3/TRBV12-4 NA CASSSGTFHEQYF TGTGCCAGCAGTTCCGGGACATTCCACGAGCAGTACTTC
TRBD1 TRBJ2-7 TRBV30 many CAWIYISGTGYEQYF TGTGCCTGGATCTACATCTCCGGGACAGGCTACGAGCAGTACTTC
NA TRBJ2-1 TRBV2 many CASSERGGNEQFF TGTGCCAGCAGTGAAAGAGGGGGCAATGAGCAGTTCTTC
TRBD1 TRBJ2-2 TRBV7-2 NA CASSFRDSNTGELFF TGTGCCAGCAGCTTCAGGGACAGTAACACCGGGGAGCTGTTTTTT
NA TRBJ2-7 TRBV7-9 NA CASSQDSYEQYF TGTGCCAGCAGTCAAGACTCCTACGAGCAGTACTTC
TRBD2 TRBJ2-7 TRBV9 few CASSPGGDWSYEQYF TGTGCCAGCAGCCCTGGGGGGGACTGGTCCTACGAGCAGTACTTC
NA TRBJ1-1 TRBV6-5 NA CASSYGTLNTEAFF TGTGCCAGCAGTTACGGGACACTGAACACTGAAGCTTTCTTT
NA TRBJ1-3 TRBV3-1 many CASSQGDGSSGNTIYF TGTGCCAGCAGCCAAGGGGACGGGAGCTCTGGAAACACCATATATTTT
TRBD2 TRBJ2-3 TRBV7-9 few CASSLGLAGAPQYF TGTGCCAGCAGCCTAGGACTAGCGGGAGCGCCGCAGTATTTT
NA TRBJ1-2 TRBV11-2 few CASSALRTPYGYTF TGTGCCAGCAGCGCTCTCCGAACCCCCTATGGCTACACCTTC
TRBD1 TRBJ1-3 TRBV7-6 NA CASSLLQGPGNTIYF TGTGCCAGCAGCCTCTTACAGGGGCCTGGAAACACCATATATTTT
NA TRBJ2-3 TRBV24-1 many CATSPRGSGDTQYF TGTGCCACCAGCCCGAGGGGGAGTGGGGATACGCAGTATTTT
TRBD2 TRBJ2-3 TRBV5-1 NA CASSDGLAGSSDTQYF TGCGCCAGCAGCGATGGACTAGCGGGAAGTTCAGATACGCAGTATTTT
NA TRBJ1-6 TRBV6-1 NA CASSESGAGANSPLHF TGTGCCAGCAGTGAAAGCGGCGCAGGCGCTAATTCACCCCTCCACTTT
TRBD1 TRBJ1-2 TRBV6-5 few CASSYTRAGGLRSDGYTF TGTGCCAGCAGTTACACTCGGGCAGGGGGCTTAAGGTCGGATGGCTACACCTTC
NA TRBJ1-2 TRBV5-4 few CASSSRGEDYGYTF TGTGCCAGCAGCTCCCGCGGAGAAGACTATGGCTACACCTTC
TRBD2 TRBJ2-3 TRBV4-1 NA CASSQDFPSGIGGVTQYF TGCGCCAGCAGCCAAGATTTCCCTAGCGGGATAGGCGGTGTTACGCAGTATTTT
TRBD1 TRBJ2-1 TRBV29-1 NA CSVDLTGNEQFF TGCAGCGTTGACCTGACAGGGAATGAGCAGTTCTTC
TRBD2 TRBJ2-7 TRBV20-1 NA CSAPPPSGGGYEQYF TGCAGTGCGCCCCCCCCTAGCGGGGGAGGCTACGAGCAGTACTTC
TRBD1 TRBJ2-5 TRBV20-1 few CSAILDRGKTQYF TGCAGTGCTATTTTGGACAGGGGGAAGACCCAGTACTTC
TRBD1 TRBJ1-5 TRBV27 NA CASSLVGQDSNQPQHF TGTGCCAGCAGTTTAGTAGGACAGGACTCCAATCAGCCCCAGCATTTT
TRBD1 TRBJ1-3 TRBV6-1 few CASSSGTGILSGNTIYF TGTGCCAGCAGTTCCGGGACAGGGATCCTCTCTGGAAACACCATATATTTT
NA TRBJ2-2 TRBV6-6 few CASSTDQKGNTGELFF TGTGCCAGCAGTACCGACCAAAAAGGGAACACCGGGGAGCTGTTTTTT
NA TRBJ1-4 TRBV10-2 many CASSERAGTNEKLFF TGCGCCAGCAGTGAGCGGGCAGGAACTAATGAAAAACTGTTTTTT
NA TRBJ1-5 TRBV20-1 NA CSADRGGRGNQPQHF TGCAGTGCGGACCGGGGGGGGCGAGGCAATCAGCCCCAGCATTTT
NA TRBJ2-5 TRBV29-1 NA CSASRGETQYF TGCAGCGCCTCGCGGGGAGAGACCCAGTACTTC
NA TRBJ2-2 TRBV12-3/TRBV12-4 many CASSLNWNAGELFF TGTGCCAGCAGTTTAAACTGGAACGCCGGGGAGCTGTTTTTT